What follows are 19 T cell receptor beta chains derived from one specimen sequenced in a study of radiation and T cells in renal cell carcinoma. TCRdb keeps only in-frame clones here, not all; method: immunoSEQ multiplex PCR. The sample includes approximately 170,000 clones, about 87% of them seen just once. Stated time point: blood 4 weeks post-SBRT, at nephrectomy. Treatment described: 15 Gy SBRT to primary tumor, nephrectomy 4 weeks later. The material sequenced was blood, taken from a patient whose treatment included radiotherapy and nephrectomy. The source of these receptors is a woman aged 50 to 60 with renal cell carcinoma.

The chain employs TRBV9 and TRBJ1-5; D gene uncertain. The CDR3 length is 14 residues. V lost 0 bases and J lost 9, with 13 bases in between. Per the germline V gene, CDR1 is SGDLS and CDR2 is YYNGEE. The CDR3 sequence is CASSVGGGQRPQHF. In DNA, the CDR3 is TGTGCCAGCAGCGTAGGTGGCGGTCAGCGGCCCCAGCATTTT.

This chain connects TRBV28 to TRBJ1-2; the D gene is possibly TRBD1 (6 bases). Germline CDR1 MDHEN, CDR2 SYDVKM. V was pared by 6 bases and J by 4 bases, with 21 bases between. The CDR3 runs to 16 residues. CDR3 DNA: TGTGCCAGCAGCGCTGTGGGGGGCCGGGCGATCTATGGCTACACCTTC. Protein product: CASSAVGGRAIYGYTF.

To note about this clone: Mismatch with germline at one junction end may stem from a read error. The V call is TRBV7-7, the J call TRBJ2-2; 7 bases line up with TRBD1. CDR1 SSHAT and CDR2 FNYEAQ come from the germline V gene (reference sequence). The CDR3 covers 15 residues. In DNA, the CDR3 is TGTGCTAGCAGCACTGGGACAGCAAGCCCCGGGGAGCTGTTTTTT. Protein sequence: CASSTGTASPGELFF.

This chain links TRBV25-1 with TRBJ2-5; D gene unclear. V was pared by 1 base and J by 1 base, with 7 bases between. The CDR3 consists of 14 residues. Germline V gene sequence: CDR1 MGHDK, CDR2 SYGVNS. CDR3 bases: TGTGCCAGCAGTGAATGGCCCCTCCAAGAGACCCAGTACTTC. Protein sequence: CASSEWPLQETQYF. Full variable domain (rest looked up from reference TRBV25-1 and TRBJ2-5): EADIYQTPRYLVIGTGKKITLECSQTMGHDKMYWYQQDPGMELHLIHYSYGVNSTEKGDLSSESTVSRIRTEHFPLTLESARPSHTSQYLCASSEWPLQETQYFGPGTRLLVL.

The V call is TRBV4-1, the J call TRBJ1-1; D not certain. The germline V gene has CDR1 MGHRA and CDR2 YSYEKL. V dropped 4 bases and J dropped 3 bases, with 15 bases sitting between them. This CDR3 has 15 amino acids. The CDR3 loop is CASSRVGVSYTEAFF. The CDR3 DNA reads TGCGCCAGCAGCCGGGTCGGGGTTTCGTACACTGAAGCTTTCTTT.

The chain employs TRBV7-9 and TRBJ1-2; the D gene is possibly TRBD1 (6 bases). The V end lost 5 bases, the J end lost 8 bases, and 21 bases lay between the germline ends. Germline V lookup: CDR1 SEHNR, CDR2 FQNEAQ (reference sequence). There are 15 residues in the CDR3. In DNA form, the CDR3 reads TGTGCCAGCAGCACCCTTCCGGGACAAAAAAGCGGCTACACCTTC. As protein: CASSTLPGQKSGYTF. Filled out from reference TRBV7-9 and TRBJ1-2, the complete variable domain reads DTGVSQNPRHKITKRGQNVTFRCDPISEHNRLYWYRQTLGQGPEFLTYFQNEAQLEKSRLLSDRFSAERPKGSFSTLEIQRTEQGDSAMYLCASSTLPGQKSGYTFGSGTRLTVV.

The V gene is TRBV5-4, the J gene TRBJ1-2; TRBD1 is a possible D gene (6 bases). Germline V gene lookup returns CDR1 SGHNT and CDR2 YYREEE (reference sequence). The CDR3 is 16 residues long. V shed 4 bases and J shed 2 bases, with 18 bases lying between them. The CDR3 region has the DNA TGTGCCAGCAGCCCAAACCCAGGGGTCGGAAACTATGGCTACACCTTC. This gives the protein CASSPNPGVGNYGYTF.

The J gene is TRBJ2-7, the V gene TRBV5-1; 7 bases map to TRBD2. There are 14 residues in the CDR3. The junction had 5 bases not matched to a gene; V was cut back by 0 bases and J by 5 bases. Germline V gene lookup returns CDR1 SGHRS and CDR2 YFSETQ. CDR3 coding DNA: TGCGCCAGCAGCTTGGTAGGACTAGAAGACGAGCAGTACTTC. This codes for CASSLVGLEDEQYF.

The rearrangement links TRBV5-1 to TRBJ2-5; maybe TRBD2 (6 bases). V was cut by 2 bases and J by 5 bases, with 13 bases left in between. CDR3 length: 14 residues. CDR1 is SGHRS and CDR2 is YFSETQ in the germline V gene. Here the CDR3 reads CASSFGAGRETQYF. Written as DNA, the CDR3 is TGCGCCAGCAGCTTCGGGGCGGGGAGGGAGACCCAGTACTTC.

This clone was counted a few times. The junction departs from the called germline gene at one end, perhaps through a read error. This sequence joins TRBV5-6 and TRBJ2-5; TRBD1 might be the D (6 bases). Looked up from germline, CDR1 is SGHDT and CDR2 is YYEEEE. This CDR3 region has 14 residues. CDR3 nucleotide sequence: TGTGCCAGCAGCTGGGCGGTGGGACAAGGGACCCAGTACTTC. This codes for CASSWAVGQGTQYF.

Notes on this clone: At one of its ends the junction is not consistent with the germline gene, which may arise from a read error. This chain joins TRBV2 and TRBJ2-5; 14 nucleotides align to TRBD2. The germline gives CDR1 SNHLY, CDR2 FYNNEI. The CDR3 covers 16 residues. CDR3 amino acids: CASILSPGLAGENQYF. The DNA for the CDR3 is TGTGCCAGCATCCTCAGTCCGGGACTAGCGGGGGAGAACCAGTACTTC.

This clone was detected only once. This sequence joins TRBV7-8 and TRBJ1-5; unclear D gene. Trimming left V 5 bases short and J 2 bases short, with 13 bases between. This CDR3 spans 15 amino acids. CDR1 and CDR2 from the germline V gene are SGHVS and FQNEAQ. The CDR3 region has the DNA TGTGCCAGCAGCATTGACCGGGGAGGCAATCAGCCCCAGCATTTT. Amino acids: CASSIDRGGNQPQHF.

The genes are TRBV7-9 and TRBJ1-3; TRBD1 aligns across 7 bases. Germline CDR1 reads SEHNR; CDR2 reads FQNEAQ (reference sequence). Unmatched junction bases numbered 10, after V lost 4 bases and J lost 4 bases. The CDR3 totals 16 residues. This chain's CDR3 is CASSSPDRDKGNTIYF. CDR3 DNA: TGTGCCAGCAGCTCTCCCGACAGGGACAAGGGAAACACCATATATTTT.

The count of this clone is one. The gene calls are TRBV7-2 and TRBJ1-6; the D is unclear. The CDR3 spans 14 residues. Trimming left V 9 bases short and J 4 bases short, with 13 bases between. Germline V gene data show CDR1 as SGHTA and CDR2 as FQGNSA. CDR3 DNA: TGTGCCAGATTCTGGCAGATTTATAATTCACCCCTCCACTTT. Protein: CARFWQIYNSPLHF.

The sample holds a few counts of this clone. V and J are TRBV29-1 and TRBJ2-3; weak D call: TRBD1 (6 bases). The CDR3 spans 12 residues. The germline V and J ends were trimmed by 4 bases and 7 bases, with 12 bases remaining between them. CDR1 is SQVTM and CDR2 is ANQGSEA in the germline V gene. The CDR3 spells CSVVGAYYTQYF. DNA for the CDR3: TGCAGCGTTGTGGGGGCGTATTATACGCAGTATTTT.

The J gene is TRBJ1-1, the V gene TRBV11-3; D is undetermined. This CDR3 region has 14 residues. Germline V lookup: CDR1 SGHNT, CDR2 YENEEA. The ends were cut back, 1 base at V and 3 bases at J, with 9 bases in the middle. The CDR3 bases are TGTGCCAGCAGCTTAGCCTACGGCCACACTGAAGCTTTCTTT. Its translation is CASSLAYGHTEAFF.

V gene TRBV7-2 combines with J gene TRBJ1-3; perhaps TRBD1 as D (6 bases). The CDR3 length is 15 residues. The germline gives CDR1 SGHTA, CDR2 FQGNSA. V was clipped by 2 bases and J by 4 bases, with 12 bases between them. CDR3 residues: CASSLQGQLGNTIYF. DNA for the CDR3: TGTGCCAGCAGCTTACAGGGACAACTCGGAAACACCATATATTTT. Combining the CDR3 with reference TRBV7-2 and TRBJ1-3 gives the whole variable domain GAGVSQSPSNKVTEKGKDVELRCDPISGHTALYWYRQSLGQGLEFLIYFQGNSAPDKSGLPSDRFSAERTGGSVSTLTIQRTQQEDSAVYLCASSLQGQLGNTIYFGEGSWLTVV.

The chain couples TRBV19 to TRBJ2-1, with D perhaps TRBD2 (7 bases). V lost 3 bases and J 5 bases, leaving 17 bases between the germline ends. This CDR3 has 16 residues. Germline assignment: CDR1 LNHDA and CDR2 SQIVND (reference sequence). The CDR3 spells CASSIWSGGPNNEQFF. The CDR3 region has the DNA TGTGCCAGTAGTATTTGGTCGGGGGGCCCAAACAATGAGCAGTTCTTC. The whole variable domain, remainder taken from reference TRBV19 and TRBJ2-1, is DGGITQSPKYLFRKEGQNVTLSCEQNLNHDAMYWYRQDPGQGLRLIYYSQIVNDFQKGDIAEGYSVSREKKESFPLTVTSAQKNPTAFYLCASSIWSGGPNNEQFFGPGTRLTVL.

The CDR3 region is CAWSGRTSNSGANVLTF. The CDR3 DNA reads as TGTGCCTGGAGTGGGAGGACATCGAACTCTGGGGCCAACGTCCTGACTTTC. V usage is TRBV30 and J usage is TRBJ2-6; perhaps D is TRBD1 or TRBD2 (5 bases each). V lost 1 base to trimming and J lost 0 bases, with 13 bases between them. Germline V gene data show CDR1 as GTSNPN and CDR2 as SVGIG (reference sequence). The CDR3 spans 17 residues.